These T cell receptor beta chains were read from a single sample in a study of blood T cells in healthy people across ages. TCRdb analysed the 5' RACE reads with MiXCR anew, one entry per CDR3 protein. The table has 780,000 or so distinct CDR3 sequences, approximately 53% seen once. The sequencing input was blood. The receptors were gathered from a man aged 40-49 years in good health. Each CDR3 is given with its conserved first and last residue. Fields, in order: J gene, D gene, V gene, clone size, CDR3 protein, CDR3 DNA. The D gene is left open where the match is weak. Size is omitted from some rows. Given values are once, few, many or a class for expanded clones.

TRBJ1-2,.,TRBV20-1,few,CSAHKGRVLDYGYTF,TGCAGTGCGCATAAAGGAAGGGTCTTAGACTATGGCTACACCTTC
TRBJ2-5,TRBD2,TRBV7-2,.,CASSRKRAGGPQETQYF,TGTGCCAGCAGCCGGAAACGAGCGGGAGGGCCCCAAGAGACCCAGTACTTC
TRBJ2-3,TRBD2,TRBV7-6,few,CASSLASGGLDTQYF,TGTGCCAGCAGCTTAGCGAGCGGGGGACTAGATACGCAGTATTTT
TRBJ2-5,.,TRBV7-2,.,CASSFVRGQETQYF,TGTGCCAGCAGCTTCGTTAGGGGCCAAGAGACCCAGTACTTC
TRBJ2-7,TRBD1,TRBV4-3,.,CASSHPQNDPGQGYEQYF,TGCGCCAGCAGCCACCCCCAAAACGACCCGGGACAGGGGTATGAGCAGTACTTC
TRBJ2-5,.,TRBV10-3,.,CAIAKGIQETQYF,TGTGCCATCGCCAAGGGGATCCAAGAGACCCAGTACTTC
TRBJ2-1,.,TRBV7-2,.,CASSPPLLSHNEQFF,TGTGCCAGCAGCCCGCCTCTCTTGTCCCACAATGAGCAGTTCTTC
TRBJ1-5,TRBD1,TRBV2,.,CASTRTGMNQPQHF,TGTGCCAGCACGAGGACAGGGATGAATCAGCCCCAGCATTTT
TRBJ2-7,.,TRBV5-1,.,CASSWGTLAYEQYF,TGCGCCAGCAGCTGGGGGACTCTTGCCTACGAGCAGTACTTC
TRBJ2-2,TRBD2,TRBV7-3,few,CASSLKPGMASSGTLTGELFF,TGTGCCAGCAGCTTAAAACCTGGGATGGCGTCTAGCGGCACTTTAACCGGGGAGCTGTTTTTT
TRBJ2-3,TRBD2,TRBV3-1,.,CASSQDTTSGRVWTDTQYF,TGTGCCAGCAGCCAAGATACCACTAGCGGGAGGGTGTGGACAGATACGCAGTATTTT
TRBJ1-4,TRBD1,TRBV4-3,.,CASSPAGTGVEKLFF,TGCGCCAGCAGCCCCGCCGGGACAGGGGTGGAAAAACTGTTTTTT
TRBJ2-3,.,TRBV24-1,.,CATKPGGNTDTQYF,TGTGCCACCAAGCCGGGCGGGAACACAGATACGCAGTATTTT
TRBJ2-3,.,TRBV7-2,.,CASSPTRPKSTDTQYF,TGTGCCAGCAGCCCGACCCGCCCGAAAAGCACAGATACGCAGTATTTT
TRBJ2-5,.,TRBV7-9,few,CASSSLWGGGQETQYF,TGTGCCAGCAGCTCGTTGTGGGGAGGGGGCCAAGAGACCCAGTACTTC
TRBJ2-1,.,TRBV7-9,.,CASSLSDAHSYNEQFF,TGTGCCAGCAGCTTAAGCGATGCGCATTCCTACAATGAGCAGTTCTTC
TRBJ2-1,TRBD2,TRBV15,.,CATSREAAGGRGTQFF,TGTGCCACCAGCAGAGAAGCGGCGGGAGGGCGCGGGACCCAGTTCTTC
TRBJ1-5,.,TRBV29-1,.,CRVVGWGSETQHF,TGCAGGGTTGTTGGGTGGGGGTCGGAAACCCAGCATTTT
TRBJ1-2,.,TRBV12-3/TRBV12-4,.,CASTRAGASGYTF,TGTGCCAGCACCCGCGCAGGGGCTAGCGGCTACACCTTC
TRBJ2-1,TRBD2,TRBV7-2,.,CASSPTSVAGEQFF,TGTGCCAGCAGCCCGACTAGCGTCGCGGGTGAGCAGTTCTTC
TRBJ2-1,.,TRBV3-1,few,CATKDQRWDNEQFF,TGTGCCACGAAAGACCAGCGGTGGGACAATGAGCAGTTCTTC
TRBJ2-3,TRBD1,TRBV9,.,CASSDRDSLLVPTTQYF,TGTGCCAGCAGCGACCGGGACAGCCTCTTGGTCCCAACTACGCAGTATTTT
TRBJ2-7,TRBD2,TRBV4-3,.,CASSRAGGSYEQYF,TGCGCCAGTAGCCGAGCGGGAGGGTCCTACGAGCAGTACTTC
TRBJ2-1,.,TRBV7-9,.,CASSFWDTQAGSYNEQFF,TGTGCCAGCAGCTTTTGGGATACCCAAGCCGGCTCCTACAATGAGCAGTTCTTC
TRBJ2-7,TRBD2,TRBV5-6,.,CASSHLAGGSYEQYF,TGTGCCAGCAGCCACCTAGCGGGGGGATCCTACGAGCAGTACTTC
TRBJ2-3,.,TRBV10-3,.,CAIRDSGRGSTDTQYF,TGTGCCATCAGGGATTCTGGACGGGGAAGCACAGATACGCAGTATTTT
TRBJ2-3,TRBD1,TRBV28,.,CASSPPVPGQGGTSPDTQYF,TGTGCCAGCAGTCCCCCCGTCCCGGGACAGGGCGGCACGTCCCCAGATACGCAGTATTTT
TRBJ2-7,TRBD1,TRBV5-1,few,CASSNPGQRSSYEQYF,TGCGCCAGCAGCAATCCGGGACAGAGAAGCTCCTACGAGCAGTACTTC
TRBJ2-1,.,TRBV7-3,few,CASSLYVAGSEQFF,TGTGCCAGCAGCTTATATGTGGCGGGATCTGAGCAGTTCTTC
TRBJ2-3,.,TRBV5-1,.,CASSLVAVTDTQYF,TGCGCCAGCAGCTTGGTAGCCGTCACAGATACGCAGTATTTT
TRBJ2-3,TRBD2,TRBV20-1,.,CSGSGGITDTQYF,TGCAGCGGGAGCGGGGGGATCACAGATACGCAGTATTTT
TRBJ2-1,TRBD2,TRBV7-6,.,CASSLEEGGAYNEQFF,TGTGCCAGCAGCTTAGAAGAGGGAGGGGCCTACAATGAGCAGTTCTTC
TRBJ2-7,TRBD1,TRBV6-2/TRBV6-3,.,CASSYPTGQGAEQYF,TGTGCCAGCAGTTATCCGACAGGACAGGGGGCCGAGCAGTACTTC
TRBJ2-3,.,TRBV11-1,few,CATIDRGSTDTQYF,TGTGCCACTATAGACCGGGGAAGCACAGATACGCAGTATTTT
TRBJ1-1,.,TRBV12-3/TRBV12-4,.,CASNSFGVNTEAFF,TGTGCCAGCAACTCGTTTGGGGTGAACACTGAAGCTTTCTTT
TRBJ2-5,.,TRBV5-1,few,CASRSLDQETQYF,TGCGCCAGCAGGTCACTAGACCAAGAGACCCAGTACTTC
TRBJ2-3,TRBD2,TRBV20-1,.,CSARAFRASGKRTDTQYF,TGCAGTGCTAGAGCATTCAGGGCTAGCGGGAAACGCACAGATACGCAGTATTTT
TRBJ1-2,.,TRBV7-2,.,CASSLGLNDYGYTF,TGTGCCAGCAGCTTAGGGCTGAACGACTATGGCTACACCTTC